The present T cell receptor beta chain was sequenced within a study of blood T cell repertoires in COVID-19. About the research overall: PBMCs, B-cell-depleted T cells, or T cells were the source of the cDNA or gDNA that made up the material.

Clones were sequenced by immunoSEQ multiplex PCR, and TCRdb holds only the in-frame ones, with some missing. The data hold around 250,000 clones, with 80% to 85% observed a single time. Enrolled through a virtual design, the participants were between about 18 and 100 years of age and came from around 25 US areas. The sequence came from a man aged 45-65 years who had recovered from COVID-19. Sequencing was carried out using PBMCs or T cells enriched from blood (not recorded which).

The CDR3 DNA reads as TGTGCCAGCAGCCCGGACGGGACAGGGAGGTCTGAAGCTTTCTTT. Protein product: CASSPDGTGRSEAFF. This chain uses TRBV5-6 with TRBJ1-1, with 9 bases aligning to TRBD1. J lost 6 bases, V lost 4 bases, and 10 bases had no gene match. The CDR3 sequence is 15 residues long. CDR1 and CDR2 from the germline V gene are SGHDT and YYEEEE.